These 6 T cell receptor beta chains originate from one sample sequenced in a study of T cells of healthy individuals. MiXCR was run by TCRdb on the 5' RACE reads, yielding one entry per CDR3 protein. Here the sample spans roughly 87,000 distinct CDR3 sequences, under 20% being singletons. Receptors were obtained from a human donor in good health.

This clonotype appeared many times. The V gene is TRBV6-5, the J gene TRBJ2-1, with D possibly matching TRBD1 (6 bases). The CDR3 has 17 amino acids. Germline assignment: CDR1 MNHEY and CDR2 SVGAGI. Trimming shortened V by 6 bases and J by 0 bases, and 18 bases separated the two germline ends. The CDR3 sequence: CASSYRDGISSYNEQFF. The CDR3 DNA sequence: TGTGCCAGCAGCTACAGGGACGGGATCAGCTCCTACAATGAGCAGTTCTTC.

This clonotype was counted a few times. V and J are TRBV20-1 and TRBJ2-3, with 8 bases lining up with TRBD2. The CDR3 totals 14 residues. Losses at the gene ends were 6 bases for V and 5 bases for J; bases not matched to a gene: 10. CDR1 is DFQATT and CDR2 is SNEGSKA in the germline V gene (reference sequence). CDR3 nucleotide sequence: TGCAGTGCAGCCAGTTTAGCGGGGTTAGATACGCAGTATTTT. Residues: CSAASLAGLDTQYF.

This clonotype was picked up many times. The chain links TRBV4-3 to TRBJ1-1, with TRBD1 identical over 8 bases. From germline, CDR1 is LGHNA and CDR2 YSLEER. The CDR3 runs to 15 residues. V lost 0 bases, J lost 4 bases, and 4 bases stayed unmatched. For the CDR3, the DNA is TGCGCCAGCAGCCAAGATGCAGGGGGCGGCACTGAAGCTTTCTTT. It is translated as CASSQDAGGGTEAFF.

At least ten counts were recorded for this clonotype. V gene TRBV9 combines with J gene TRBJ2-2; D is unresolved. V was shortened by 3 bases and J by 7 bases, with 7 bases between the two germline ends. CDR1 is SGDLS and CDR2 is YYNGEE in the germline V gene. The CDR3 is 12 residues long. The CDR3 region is CASSARHGELFF. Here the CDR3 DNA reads TGTGCCAGCAGCGCCCGACACGGGGAGCTGTTTTTT.

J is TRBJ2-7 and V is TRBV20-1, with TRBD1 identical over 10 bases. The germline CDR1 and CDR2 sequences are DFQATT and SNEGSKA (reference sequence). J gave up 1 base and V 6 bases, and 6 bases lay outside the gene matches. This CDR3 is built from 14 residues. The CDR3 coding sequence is TGCAGTGCCAACTCGGGACAGGGGTCCTACGAGCAGTACTTC. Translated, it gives CSANSGQGSYEQYF.

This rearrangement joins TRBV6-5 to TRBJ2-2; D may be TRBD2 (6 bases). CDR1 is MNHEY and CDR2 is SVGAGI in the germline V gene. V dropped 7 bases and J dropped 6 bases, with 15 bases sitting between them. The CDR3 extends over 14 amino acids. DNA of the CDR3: TGTGCCAGCAAAAGTAGCGGTATGGCCGGGGAGCTGTTTTTT. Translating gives CASKSSGMAGELFF.